There are many counts of the clone carrying this T cell receptor beta chain. What it recognizes is unknown. This sample is part of a study of neurological immune-mediated disorders. Study findings and constraints: Levels of TCR clonal expansion peaked in HTLV-1-associated myelopathy and reached their lowest in multiple sclerosis, under those of healthy controls.

Sample time point: longitudinal time-point 1 (baseline). Source material was 2 million unsorted PBMCs, stored at -80 °C in RNAlater. By 5'RACE with 10-nucleotide random UMIs, the cDNA was made. TCRdb ran MiXCR on the 5' RACE reads and lists one entry per CDR3 protein. The sample lists about 49,000 distinct CDR3 sequences; 9% to 10% were seen once. Trimming took 0 bases from V and 0 from J, leaving 10 bases between them. This CDR3 comprises 16 residues. Germline V gives CDR1 SGHRS, CDR2 YFSETQ. The clonotype originates from a middle-aged woman in good health. J is TRBJ1-3 and V is TRBV5-1, with a weak D call TRBD1 (6 bases). Sequencing input: PBMCs. This CDR3 reads CASSLGLTGSGNTIYF. In DNA, the CDR3 is TGCGCCAGCAGCTTGGGGTTGACAGGCTCTGGAAACACCATATATTTT.